The clone carrying this TCR beta chain was seen once. The antigen is not known. After isolation, RNA underwent reverse transcription to generate cDNA as the sequencing template. Only in-frame clones appear in the TCRdb table, and some are missing; sequencing was by immunoSEQ multiplex PCR. The sample comprises 220,000 or so clones, around three fifths of which are singletons, and 0.4% to 0.55% rests with the top ten. This sample was included in a study of CD8+ T cells in alopecia areata. About the research overall: Treated patients received oral tofacitinib, 5 to 10 mg twice daily.

This CDR3 is built from 16 residues. Germline loops: CDR1 MGHRA, CDR2 YSYEKL. V shed 3 bases and J 4 bases; nucleotides not matched to a gene: 11. Specimens obtained from alopecia areata patients comprised lesional scalp punch biopsies and peripheral blood. Overall study results and limits: Scalp data also include sequences from resident alphabeta T cells of normal skin. Lesional scalp, especially alopecia totalis/universalis, showed higher clonality than normal scalp.

This receptor was identified in a human donor with alopecia areata. The sequencing used CD4+ T cells sorted from blood, collected at week 0. This rearrangement joins TRBV4-1 to TRBJ1-2; TRBD1 matches at 7 bases. CDR3 in DNA: TGCGCCAGCAGCCACCCACAGCCAGGGGGGCTCTATGGCTACACCTTC. Residues: CASSHPQPGGLYGYTF.